Below are 10 T cell receptor beta chains sequenced from a single sample in a study of blood T cell repertoires in COVID-19. Measured with immunoSEQ multiplex PCR; TCRdb has only the in-frame clones, and not every one. Among fewer than 350,000 clones, around 89% were seen once, and the ten largest hold over 3.5%. Sequenced sample: PBMCs or T cells enriched from blood (not recorded which). Receptors originate from a woman aged 30 to 39 with acute COVID-19.

The chain uses TRBV27 and TRBJ2-1; D call uncertain. The germline V gene has CDR1 MNHEY and CDR2 SMNVEV (reference sequence). The CDR3 has 16 residues. Trimming removed 2 bases at V and 8 bases at J, with 19 bases between. CDR3 DNA sequence: TGTGCCAGCAGTTTAAAGGCGGATCCCCTCGTATATGAGCAGTTCTTC. Its translation: CASSLKADPLVYEQFF.

V usage is TRBV25-1 and J usage is TRBJ2-1, with TRBD1 matching over 9 bases. The CDR3 spans 15 residues. Germline CDR1 and CDR2: MGHDK and SYGVNS. V lost 3 bases and J lost 5; bases outside the gene matches: 5. CDR3 residues: CASSEVRTGDNEQFF. CDR3 bases: TGTGCCAGCAGTGAGGTAAGGACAGGGGACAATGAGCAGTTCTTC.

The genes are TRBV19 and TRBJ2-3; D perhaps matches TRBD1 (5 bases). This CDR3 region has 14 residues. V lost 4 bases and J 6 bases, leaving 14 bases between the germline ends. Germline loops: CDR1 LNHDA, CDR2 SQIVND (reference sequence). CDR3 DNA sequence: TGTGCCAGTAGTACCTCAGGGATGGTGGATACGCAGTATTTT. Protein: CASSTSGMVDTQYF.

The chain recombines TRBV7-9 with TRBJ2-3; D is perhaps TRBD1 (5 bases). CDR1 is SEHNR, CDR2 FQNEAQ, per germline (reference sequence). The CDR3 extends over 13 amino acids. The V gene lost 6 bases and the J gene lost 5 bases, with 12 bases spanning the gap. CDR3 in amino acids: CASSNQGKDTQYF. CDR3 DNA sequence: TGTGCCAGCAGTAATCAGGGAAAAGATACGCAGTATTTT.

The chain links TRBV28 to TRBJ2-3; the D gene is possibly TRBD2 (6 bases). Germline V gene data show CDR1 as MDHEN and CDR2 as SYDVKM. V lost 6 bases and J 6 bases, leaving 13 bases between the germline ends. The CDR3 is made up of 13 amino acids. CDR3 DNA: TGTGCCAGCAGCAGACTAGGCGCGGATACGCAGTATTTT. Translation: CASSRLGADTQYF.

This chain links TRBV5-4 with TRBJ2-7; a possible D gene is TRBD2 (6 bases). CDR1 is SGHNT and CDR2 is YYREEE in the germline V gene (reference sequence). The CDR3 runs 14 residues. With 4 bases removed from V and 5 bases from J, the gap between germline ends came to 16 bases. CDR3 amino acids: CASSNGGLLDEQYF. DNA of the CDR3: TGTGCCAGCAGCAATGGGGGACTCCTAGACGAGCAGTACTTC.

This chain joins TRBV19 and TRBJ1-5, with D possibly matching TRBD1 (5 bases). The V end lost 5 bases, the J end lost 6 bases, and 11 bases lay between the germline ends. CDR3 size: 13 residues. CDR1 and CDR2 (germline): LNHDA, SQIVND (reference sequence). The CDR3 here is CASSEGVGQPQHF. The CDR3 region has the DNA TGTGCCAGTAGTGAAGGGGTTGGTCAGCCCCAGCATTTT.

The V and J genes are TRBV7-3 and TRBJ2-1, with TRBD2 identical over 10 bases. V lost 3 bases, J lost 5 bases, and 10 bases stayed unmatched. Germline loops: CDR1 SGHTA, CDR2 FQGTGA. The length of the CDR3 is 17 residues. The CDR3 loop reads CASSFTLKREGDNEQFF. CDR3 in DNA: TGTGCCAGCAGCTTCACCTTAAAGCGGGAGGGGGACAATGAGCAGTTCTTC. Full variable domain (rest looked up from reference TRBV7-3 and TRBJ2-1): GAGVSQTPSNKVTEKGKYVELRCDPISGHTALYWYRQSLGQGPEFLIYFQGTGAADDSGLPNDRFFAVRPEGSVSTLKIQRTERGDSAVYLCASSFTLKREGDNEQFFGPGTRLTVL.

This chain uses TRBV10-1 with TRBJ2-3; weak D call: TRBD2 (5 bases). Per germline, CDR1 WNHNN and CDR2 SYGVQD (reference sequence). The length of the CDR3 is 14 residues. The V end lost 0 bases, the J end lost 6 bases, and 10 bases lay between the germline ends. CDR3 coding DNA: TGCGCCAGCAGTGAGTCGAGGGTTTTGGATACGCAGTATTTT. It is translated as CASSESRVLDTQYF.

The CDR3 nucleotides are TGTGCCAGCAGCTGTACAAATGAAAAACTGTTTTTT. Amino acids: CASSCTNEKLFF. V usage is TRBV11-2 and J usage is TRBJ1-4; D is unresolved. The CDR3 has 12 residues. The germline CDR1 and CDR2 sequences are SGHAT and FQNNGV. The V and J ends lost 4 bases and 5 bases respectively, with 5 bases between them.